These 29 T cell receptor beta chains share one sample of origin, sequenced in a study of cytomegalovirus exposure and HLA in healthy donors. Assay used: immunoSEQ multiplex PCR; TCRdb lists only in-frame clones, some missing. The table shows 200,000 to 250,000 clones, with 80% to 85% occurring only once. What was sequenced was PBMCs. The receptors here all came from a woman aged 25 to 39 in good health and CMV-seropositive.

CDR3 sequence (DNA): TGTGCCAGCAGTGAAGGCTTGCGGTCCTACGAGCAGTACTTC. Protein sequence: CASSEGLRSYEQYF. The V and J genes are TRBV2 and TRBJ2-7; D gene uncertain. V lost 1 base and J 1 base, leaving 8 bases between the germline ends. CDR3 length equals 14 residues. Per the germline V gene, CDR1 is SNHLY and CDR2 is FYNNEI. Full variable domain (outside the CDR3, taken from reference TRBV2 and TRBJ2-7): EPEVTQTPSHQVTQMGQEVILRCVPISNHLYFYWYRQILGQKVEFLVSFYNNEISEKSEIFDDQFSVERPDGSNFTLKIRSTKLEDSAMYFCASSEGLRSYEQYFGPGTRLTVT.

The rearrangement links TRBV6-5 to TRBJ2-7; D perhaps matches TRBD1 (5 bases). The CDR3 consists of 14 residues. CDR1 and CDR2 from the germline V gene are MNHEY and SVGAGI. V dropped 2 bases and J dropped 6 bases, with 14 bases sitting between them. This CDR3 reads CASSYGALPGEQYF. Written as DNA, the CDR3 is TGTGCCAGCAGTTACGGGGCCCTCCCGGGCGAGCAGTACTTC.

The chain is built from TRBV2 and TRBJ2-3; possibly TRBD1 for D (5 bases). The CDR3 has 15 amino acids. Germline CDR1 SNHLY, CDR2 FYNNEI. V was pared by 4 bases and J by 1 base, with 12 bases between. CDR3: CASSGQLGGTDTQYF. DNA for the CDR3: TGTGCCAGCAGTGGGCAGCTAGGGGGCACAGATACGCAGTATTTT.

The J gene is TRBJ2-7, the V gene TRBV7-2; D ambiguous. V shed 8 bases and J shed 9 bases, with 14 bases lying between them. This CDR3 is built from 11 residues. The germline V gene has CDR1 SGHTA and CDR2 FQGNSA. CDR3 sequence: CASGPGIWQYF. The CDR3, as DNA: TGTGCCAGCGGCCCAGGCATTTGGCAGTACTTC.

The chain is built from TRBV11-3 and TRBJ2-7; tentatively, D is TRBD1 (5 bases). This CDR3 has 14 amino acids. The germline V gene has CDR1 SGHNT and CDR2 YENEEA. Deletions cut 2 bases from V and 3 bases from J, with 11 bases between. CDR3: CASSLPRQLYEQYF. CDR3 coding DNA: TGTGCCAGCAGCTTACCACGACAGCTCTACGAGCAGTACTTC.

The rearrangement joins TRBV7-8 to TRBJ2-7, with 10 bases matching TRBD1. The CDR3 is 16 residues long. Germline V gene lookup returns CDR1 SGHVS and CDR2 FQNEAQ. V shed 2 bases and J 1 base; nucleotides not matched to a gene: 5. The CDR3 loop reads CASSLPAGQGSYEQYF. The CDR3 coding sequence is TGTGCCAGCAGCTTACCCGCGGGACAGGGGTCCTACGAGCAGTACTTC.

This clone was detected only once. J is TRBJ2-7 and V is TRBV30; perhaps TRBD2 as D (6 bases). The CDR3 contains 13 residues. Trimming removed 3 bases from V and 3 bases from J, with 12 bases in between. CDR1 and CDR2 (germline): GTSNPN, SVGIG (reference sequence). The CDR3 region is CAWRPGLSYEQYF. The CDR3 DNA is TGTGCCTGGAGGCCGGGACTCAGCTACGAGCAGTACTTC. Supplemented by reference TRBV30 and TRBJ2-7, the full variable domain reads SQTIHQWPATLVQPVGSPLSLECTVEGTSNPNLYWYRQAAGRGLQLLFYSVGIGQISSEVPQNLSASRPQDRQFILSSKKLLLSDSGFYLCAWRPGLSYEQYFGPGTRLTVT.

The chain links TRBV6-5 to TRBJ1-4; 9 bases align to TRBD1. The CDR3 spans 16 residues. With 2 bases clipped from V and 8 bases from J, the junction kept 9 bases outside the gene matches. CDR1 is MNHEY, CDR2 SVGAGI, per germline. CDR3 nucleotides: TGTGCCAGCAGTTACGGTCCCGGACAGGGGTGGGAAAAACTGTTTTTT. Residues: CASSYGPGQGWEKLFF.

As for this clone: At one boundary the junction diverges from the germline segment, which might be a read error. This chain joins TRBV7-7 and TRBJ2-3; tentatively, D is TRBD1 (5 bases). CDR1 is SSHAT, CDR2 FNYEAQ, per germline (reference sequence). There are 15 residues in the CDR3. The CDR3 region has the DNA TGTGCTAGCAGCTTAGGTGGCAGGGCGGCAGATACGCAGTATTTT. Amino acid sequence: CASSLGGRAADTQYF.

The chain employs TRBV2 and TRBJ2-4; possibly TRBD1 for D (5 bases). V lost 0 bases and J 2 bases, leaving 14 bases between the germline ends. Germline V lookup: CDR1 SNHLY, CDR2 FYNNEI. This CDR3 contains 17 residues. This CDR3 reads CASSEAAQRGTKNIQYF. Written as DNA, the CDR3 is TGTGCCAGCAGTGAAGCAGCCCAAAGGGGAACCAAAAACATTCAGTACTTC.

The chain joins TRBV7-6 to TRBJ1-1, with TRBD1 matching over 7 bases. Trimming removed 2 bases from V and 5 bases from J; junction bases left unmatched: 5. Germline CDR1 is SGHVS and CDR2 is FNYEAQ. The CDR3 has 14 residues. CDR3 amino acids: CASSLTGDGTEAFF. In nucleotides, the CDR3 is TGTGCCAGCAGCTTAACAGGGGATGGGACTGAAGCTTTCTTT.

This chain links TRBV5-1 with TRBJ1-1, with no clear D. The CDR3 has 13 residues. CDR1 is SGHRS, CDR2 YFSETQ, per germline. V gave up 4 bases and J gave up 0 bases, with 7 bases separating them. The CDR3 spells CASSPRVNTEAFF. The CDR3 DNA reads TGCGCCAGCAGCCCTCGGGTGAACACTGAAGCTTTCTTT.

The V call is TRBV30, the J call TRBJ1-2; D is ambiguous. The germline gives CDR1 GTSNPN, CDR2 SVGIG (reference sequence). The CDR3 has 15 amino acids. The V gene lost 0 bases and the J gene lost 4 bases, with 15 bases spanning the gap. This chain's CDR3 is CAWSVLRTGSYGYTF. In nucleotides, the CDR3 is TGTGCCTGGAGTGTACTACGGACGGGATCCTATGGCTACACCTTC.

This chain joins TRBV9 and TRBJ1-2; D is uncertain. V lost 3 bases, J lost 4 bases, and 4 bases lay in between. This CDR3 region has 11 residues. Germline CDR1 is SGDLS and CDR2 is YYNGEE. The CDR3 DNA sequence: TGTGCCAGCAGCGACCTCTATGGCTACACCTTC. Translating it yields CASSDLYGYTF.

V is TRBV7-6 and J is TRBJ2-7; D is unclear. V shed 2 bases and J shed 6 bases, with 17 bases lying between them. There are 15 residues in the CDR3. CDR1 is SGHVS and CDR2 is FNYEAQ in the germline V gene. CDR3 sequence (DNA): TGTGCCAGCAGCTTAATATTGCTCCCGGAGAGCGAGCAGTACTTC. This translates into CASSLILLPESEQYF.

The V call is TRBV11-2, the J call TRBJ1-2; D is unclear. Germline-derived CDR1 and CDR2 are SGHAT and FQNNGV. This CDR3 spans 11 amino acids. Trimming cost V 1 base and J 6 bases, with 3 bases left between them. The chain's CDR3 is CASSLGDGYTF. The CDR3 DNA follows: TGTGCCAGCAGCTTAGGGGATGGCTACACCTTC.

This chain uses TRBV27 with TRBJ2-7; 11 nucleotides line up with TRBD2. Trimming removed 5 bases from V and 7 bases from J; junction bases left unmatched: 10. This CDR3 contains 15 residues. Germline V gene data show CDR1 as MNHEY and CDR2 as SMNVEV (reference sequence). The CDR3 region is CASSAGTSGFLEQYF. DNA for the CDR3: TGTGCCAGCAGTGCTGGGACTAGCGGATTCCTGGAGCAGTACTTC.

The V gene is TRBV29-1, the J gene TRBJ1-2; no firm D call. Germline CDR1 SQVTM, CDR2 ANQGSEA. The V gene lost 6 bases and the J gene lost 5 bases, with 13 bases spanning the gap. CDR3 size: 12 residues. CDR3: CSVTRMLYGYTF. CDR3 DNA sequence: TGCAGCGTGACCCGGATGTTATATGGCTACACCTTC. The entire variable domain, with the rest obtained from reference TRBV29-1 and TRBJ1-2, is as follows: SAVISQKPSRDICQRGTSLTIQCQVDSQVTMMFWYRQQPGQSLTLIATANQGSEATYESGFVIDKFPISRPNLTFSTLTVSNMSPEDSSIYLCSVTRMLYGYTFGSGTRLTVV.

The chain employs TRBV4-2 and TRBJ1-2, with TRBD1 matching 9 bases. The CDR3 loop spans 15 amino acids. Trimming took 1 base from V and 6 from J; bases not matched to a gene: 6. Germline V lookup: CDR1 LGHNA, CDR2 YNFKEQ. CDR3 protein: CASSQVGGQGNGYTF. CDR3 DNA: TGTGCCAGCAGCCAAGTCGGTGGACAGGGGAATGGCTACACCTTC.

The V gene is TRBV10-3, the J gene TRBJ2-7; the match to TRBD1 covers 12 bases. The CDR3 covers 15 residues. With V trimmed by 5 bases and J by 7 bases, 9 bases remained unmatched. Germline assignment: CDR1 ENHRY and CDR2 SYGVKD. The CDR3 sequence: CAISTPGQGAKEQYF. The CDR3 region has the DNA TGTGCCATCAGTACTCCGGGACAGGGGGCGAAAGAGCAGTACTTC.

In this sample, this clone turned up once. The rearrangement joins TRBV12-5 to TRBJ1-1; TRBD1 matches at 7 bases. The CDR3 extends over 12 amino acids. Germline V gene data show CDR1 as LGHNT and CDR2 as FRNRAP. V was pared by 7 bases and J by 4 bases, with 3 bases of the junction left unmatched. The CDR3: CASDKGATEAFF. The CDR3 nucleotides are TGTGCTAGTGATAAGGGGGCCACTGAAGCTTTCTTT.

The gene calls are TRBV27 and TRBJ1-2; D gene uncertain. Trimming left V 0 bases short and J 4 bases short, with 12 bases between. This CDR3 is built from 15 residues. Per the germline V gene, CDR1 is MNHEY and CDR2 is SMNVEV (reference sequence). CDR3 DNA sequence: TGTGCCAGCAGTTTATCGGCCAGCTCCTCCTATGGCTACACCTTC. Translated, it gives CASSLSASSSYGYTF.

The V and J genes are TRBV4-3 and TRBJ2-5; 7 bases line up with TRBD1. This CDR3 region has 15 residues. In germline, CDR1 is LGHNA, CDR2 YSLEER. J lost 2 bases, V lost 1 base, and 4 bases had no gene match. The CDR3 nucleotides read TGCGCCAGCAGCCAAGTTTGGGACAGTCAAGAGACCCAGTACTTC. This gives the protein CASSQVWDSQETQYF.

With respect to this clone: The sample has other DNA sequences that encode this CDR3 too. The rearrangement joins TRBV27 to TRBJ1-2; D is perhaps TRBD1 (5 bases). The V gene's germline CDR1 is MNHEY and CDR2 SMNVEV (reference sequence). CDR3 length: 13 residues. V lost 3 bases to trimming and J lost 5 bases, with 10 bases between them. CDR3 sequence (DNA): TGTGCCAGCAGTTTCGTGGGGGGGTATGGCTACACCTTC. Its protein is CASSFVGGYGYTF.

This clone has only a few counts. The chain combines TRBV18 with TRBJ2-5, with a weak D call TRBD2 (5 bases). CDR1 and CDR2 (germline): KGHSH, LQKENI. The CDR3 has 15 residues. V was trimmed by 3 bases and J by 0 bases, leaving 11 bases between them. The CDR3 spells CASSPTWRYQETQYF. The CDR3 DNA is TGTGCCAGCTCACCCACCTGGAGGTACCAAGAGACCCAGTACTTC. The whole variable domain, remainder taken from reference TRBV18 and TRBJ2-5, is NAGVMQNPRHLVRRRGQEARLRCSPMKGHSHVYWYRQLPEEGLKFMVYLQKENIIDESGMPKERFSAEFPKEGPSILRIQQVVRGDSAAYFCASSPTWRYQETQYFGPGTRLLVL.

In this sample, this clone turned up once. CDR3 in DNA: TGCGCCAGCAGCTCCGGGACAGGGGGCGTGAGGGCTTTCTTT. Its translation is CASSSGTGGVRAFF. V gene TRBV5-1 combines with J gene TRBJ1-1; TRBD1 agrees at 12 bases. J gave up 11 bases and V 3 bases, and 8 bases lay outside the gene matches. Germline lookup yields CDR1 SGHRS and CDR2 YFSETQ. This CDR3 contains 14 residues.

This clone was seen more than once but under ten times. The J gene is TRBJ2-7, the V gene TRBV6-6; 11 bases are shared with TRBD2. This CDR3 has 14 amino acids. Trimming cost V 7 bases and J 5 bases; bases outside gene matches: 7. The germline V gene encodes CDR1 MNHNY and CDR2 SVGAGI (reference sequence). The DNA of the CDR3 is TGTGCCAGCACTCAGACTAGCGGGATCCACGAGCAGTACTTC. It yields the protein CASTQTSGIHEQYF.

The CDR3 DNA sequence: TGTGCCAGCAGCTTAGCGGCCACGGGCGCTTTCTTT. Protein sequence: CASSLAATGAFF. The chain carries TRBV11-3 and TRBJ1-1; D is unresolved. Trimming shortened V by 1 base and J by 11 bases, and 11 bases separated the two germline ends. This CDR3 region has 12 residues. Germline V lookup: CDR1 SGHNT, CDR2 YENEEA.

V gene TRBV5-1 combines with J gene TRBJ2-1; D is uncertain. The CDR3 has 16 amino acids. The germline CDR1 and CDR2 sequences are SGHRS and YFSETQ. V lost 0 bases and J lost 4, with 14 bases in between. CDR3 residues: CASSLDPPEGYNEQFF. The CDR3 region has the DNA TGCGCCAGCAGCTTGGATCCGCCCGAAGGGTACAATGAGCAGTTCTTC.